This T cell receptor (beta chain) was found in a study of OX40 agonist ivuxolimab in advanced cancers. Study context: Each dose-escalation patient presented with hepatocellular carcinoma, melanoma, renal cell or head and neck cancer.

Generated by immunoSEQ multiplex PCR, the TCRdb table keeps only in-frame clones and is missing some. This sample has just under 95,000 clones, with more than 75% found just once. The germline V gene encodes CDR1 SGDLS and CDR2 YYNGEE. The CDR3 has 15 residues. V was clipped by 4 bases and J by 7 bases, with 20 bases between them. Notes on the study in general: By week 6 at 0.1 to 3.0 mg/kg, blood CD4+ and CD8+ T cells had expanded clonally. Near-lowest levels of clonal expansion characterized partial responders at 0.1-3.0 mg/kg.

Turning to this clone: Its antigen is not known.

The genes are TRBV9 and TRBJ1-2; perhaps TRBD1 as D (6 bases). The source material was CD4+ or CD8+ T cells sorted from blood, sampled in a trial of the OX40 agonist ivuxolimab. The receptor's source is an adult with an advanced solid tumor such as melanoma, head and neck, liver or kidney cancer. This CDR3 reads CASSPRGTSESGYTF. The CDR3 nucleotides read TGTGCCAGCAGCCCACGAGGGACAAGCGAGTCTGGCTACACCTTC.